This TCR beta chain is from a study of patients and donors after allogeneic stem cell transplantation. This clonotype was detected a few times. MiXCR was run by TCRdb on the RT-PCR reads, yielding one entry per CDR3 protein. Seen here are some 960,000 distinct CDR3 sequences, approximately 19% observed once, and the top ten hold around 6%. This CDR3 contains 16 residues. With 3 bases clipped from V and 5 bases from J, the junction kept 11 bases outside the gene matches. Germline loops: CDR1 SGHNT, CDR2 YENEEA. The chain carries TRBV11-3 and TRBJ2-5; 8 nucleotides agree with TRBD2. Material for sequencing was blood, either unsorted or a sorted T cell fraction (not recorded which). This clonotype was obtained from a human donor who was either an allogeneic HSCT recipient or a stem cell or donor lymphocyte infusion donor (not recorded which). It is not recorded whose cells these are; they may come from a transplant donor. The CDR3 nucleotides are TGTGCCAGCAGCTTCCTCGGAGCTAGCGGGTGGGAGACCCAGTACTTC. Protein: CASSFLGASGWETQYF.